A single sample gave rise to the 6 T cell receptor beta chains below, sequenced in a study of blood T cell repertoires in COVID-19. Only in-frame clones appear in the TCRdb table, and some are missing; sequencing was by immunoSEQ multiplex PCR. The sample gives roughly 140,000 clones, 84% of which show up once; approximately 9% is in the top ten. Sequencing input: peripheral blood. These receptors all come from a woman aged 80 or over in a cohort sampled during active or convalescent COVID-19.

The CDR3 region is CSASDRGAYEQYF. In DNA, the CDR3 is TGCAGCGCATCGGACAGGGGGGCCTACGAGCAGTACTTC. The chain recombines TRBV29-1 with TRBJ2-7, with 10 bases aligning to TRBD1. The CDR3 is 13 amino acids. The V gene end was trimmed by 7 bases and the J gene end by 2 bases; junction bases not matched to a gene: 5. Germline CDR1 is SQVTM and CDR2 is ANQGSEA.

The DNA for the CDR3 is TGTGCCAGCAGTTACCCAACAGGACTAGCGGGGGCCCTTAGCACAGATACGCAGTATTTT. This codes for CASSYPTGLAGALSTDTQYF. The rearrangement uses TRBV6-2 or TRBV6-3 and TRBJ2-3, with TRBD2 matching 13 bases. J lost 0 bases, V lost 2 bases, and 11 bases had no gene match. This CDR3 region has 20 residues. Germline CDR1 and CDR2: MNHEY and SVGEGT.

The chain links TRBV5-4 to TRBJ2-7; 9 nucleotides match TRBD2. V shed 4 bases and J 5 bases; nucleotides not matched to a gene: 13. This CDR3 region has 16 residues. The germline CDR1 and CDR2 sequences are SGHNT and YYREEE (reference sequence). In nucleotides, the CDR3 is TGTGCCAGCAGCCCCCCCAACGCGGGGGGGCTCCACGAGCAGTACTTC. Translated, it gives CASSPPNAGGLHEQYF.

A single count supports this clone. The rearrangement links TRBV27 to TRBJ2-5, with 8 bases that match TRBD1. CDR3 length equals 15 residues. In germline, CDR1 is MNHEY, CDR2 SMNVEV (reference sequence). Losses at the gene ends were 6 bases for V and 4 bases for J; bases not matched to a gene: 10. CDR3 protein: CASSYRGARGETQYF. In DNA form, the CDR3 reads TGTGCCAGCAGCTACAGGGGGGCTCGGGGAGAGACCCAGTACTTC.

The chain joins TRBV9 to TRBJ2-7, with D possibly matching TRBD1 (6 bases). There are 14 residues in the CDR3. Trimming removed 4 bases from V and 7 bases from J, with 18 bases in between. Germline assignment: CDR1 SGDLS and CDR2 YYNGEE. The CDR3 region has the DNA TGTGCCAGCAGCTCAAAGGACAGCCCCGAGGAGCAGTACTTC. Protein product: CASSSKDSPEEQYF.

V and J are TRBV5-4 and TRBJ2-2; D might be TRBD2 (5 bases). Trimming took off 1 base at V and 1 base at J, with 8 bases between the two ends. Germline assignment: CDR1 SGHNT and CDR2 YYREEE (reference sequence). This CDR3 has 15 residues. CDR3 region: CASSLYRGNTGELFF. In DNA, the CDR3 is TGTGCCAGCAGCTTGTATCGGGGGAACACCGGGGAGCTGTTTTTT.